This paragraph covers one T cell receptor (beta chain) sequence. Its specificity is unknown. CDR1 and CDR2 from the germline V gene are SGHRS and YFSETQ. The CDR3 has 13 amino acids. The V end was cut by 1 base, the J end by 5 bases, with 9 bases between. Patients having uncontrolled infection, another autoimmune disease, pregnancy or lactation were not included. Clinical symptoms, serum thyroxine, TRAb, thyroid ultrasound and orbital computed tomography informed diagnoses. This record belongs to a study of T cells in Graves' hyperthyroidism and ophthalmopathy. The TCR beta CDR3 regions underwent amplification using RNA transcripts as the source. A first-round RT-PCR of the TCR CDR3 used the HTBI primer set. TCRdb re-called the multiplex PCR reads with MiXCR, one entry per CDR3 protein. This table has around 620,000 distinct CDR3 sequences, approximately 44% appearing once. General observations from the study: A model of 13 V-J features distinguished ophthalmopathy from stable hyperthyroidism. Most clonotypes expanded in thyroid above 0.001 were likewise present in blood.

The sequenced sample consisted of peripheral blood or thyroid tissue (not recorded which). The rearrangement joins TRBV5-1 to TRBJ2-5, with D perhaps matching TRBD2 (5 bases). The sequence derives from an adult woman with Graves' disease, either hyperthyroidism or ophthalmopathy (not recorded which). The CDR3 DNA reads as TGCGCCAGCAGCTTGACTAGTAGTGAGACCCAGTACTTC. It codes for CASSLTSSETQYF. The full variable domain, in which reference TRBV5-1 and TRBJ2-5 provide the parts outside the CDR3, is KAGVTQTPRYLIKTRGQQVTLSCSPISGHRSVSWYQQTPGQGLQFLFEYFSETQRNKGNFPGRFSGRQFSNSRSEMNVSTLELGDSALYLCASSLTSSETQYFGPGTRLLVL.